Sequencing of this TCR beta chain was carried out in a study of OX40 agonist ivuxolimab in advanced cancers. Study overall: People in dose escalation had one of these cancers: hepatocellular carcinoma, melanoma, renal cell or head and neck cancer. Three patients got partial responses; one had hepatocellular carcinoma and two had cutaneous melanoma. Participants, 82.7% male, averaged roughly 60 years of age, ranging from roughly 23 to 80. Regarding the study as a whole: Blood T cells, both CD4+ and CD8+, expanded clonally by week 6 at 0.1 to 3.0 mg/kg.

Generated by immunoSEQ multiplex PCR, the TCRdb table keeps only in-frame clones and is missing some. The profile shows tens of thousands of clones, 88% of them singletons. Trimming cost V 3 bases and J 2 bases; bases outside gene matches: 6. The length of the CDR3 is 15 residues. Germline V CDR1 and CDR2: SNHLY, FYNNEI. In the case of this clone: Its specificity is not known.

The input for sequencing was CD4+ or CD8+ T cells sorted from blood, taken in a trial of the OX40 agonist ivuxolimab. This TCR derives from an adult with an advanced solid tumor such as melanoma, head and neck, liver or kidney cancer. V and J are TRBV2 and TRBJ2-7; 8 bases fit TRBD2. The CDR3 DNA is TGTGCCAGCAGTGACACCCCGGGAGGGGCCTACGAGCAGTACTTC. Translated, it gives CASSDTPGGAYEQYF.